This entry is about one T cell receptor beta chain. The source of the sample is a study of blood T cell repertoires in COVID-19. V was clipped by 5 bases and J by 7 bases; unmatched bases: 11. CDR1 MNHEY and CDR2 SVGEGT come from the germline V gene. The CDR3 length is 16 residues. In the authors' workflow: Amplification of reference gene primers was used by the study to estimate nucleated cell counts. Assay: immunoSEQ multiplex PCR; the TCRdb copy retains only in-frame clones and omits some. V and J calls plus clone size are reproduced from that table; the DNA served to infer D and trimming. The data hold approximately 260,000 clones, with 85% observed a single time. Participant ages covered about 18 to 100 years across 24 US areas. Exposed volunteers were people who met a COVID-19 case within 2 weeks before study entry.

The chain employs TRBV6-2 or TRBV6-3 and TRBJ1-5; 10 nucleotides line up with TRBD1. This sequence was found in a woman aged 45 to 65 who had been exposed to COVID-19. Source material: PBMCs or T cells enriched from blood (not recorded which). CDR3 in amino acids: CASSPSGTGDSQPQHF. DNA for the CDR3: TGTGCCAGCAGTCCCTCCGGGACAGGGGATTCCCAGCCCCAGCATTTT.